The 15 T cell receptor beta chains below were found in one sample sequenced in a study of cytomegalovirus exposure and HLA in healthy donors. The primer mix had 60 Vbeta and 13 Jbeta primers. Sequencing used immunoSEQ multiplex PCR; TCRdb keeps in-frame clones, though not all of them. The repertoire holds over 50,000 clones, with around 68% as singletons. The sequencing input was PBMCs. These receptors were taken from a man in his forties in good health and CMV-seropositive.

This clone appeared a single time. The chain recombines TRBV5-6 with TRBJ2-5; TRBD1 might be the D (5 bases). CDR1 is SGHDT and CDR2 is YYEEEE in the germline V gene. Trimming cost V 5 bases and J 5 bases, with 10 bases left between them. The CDR3 covers 12 residues. The CDR3: CASRGVWETQYF. The CDR3 coding sequence is TGTGCCAGCAGAGGGGTTTGGGAGACCCAGTACTTC.

The gene calls are TRBV29-1 and TRBJ1-2; 7 bases line up with TRBD1. V was pared by 3 bases and J by 4 bases, with 5 bases of the junction left unmatched. Germline CDR1 reads SQVTM; CDR2 reads ANQGSEA. The CDR3 loop spans 13 amino acids. CDR3 nucleotide sequence: TGCAGCGTTGATTCCGGGACAGTCTATGGCTACACCTTC. This encodes CSVDSGTVYGYTF.

The V call is TRBV9, the J call TRBJ1-2; D may be TRBD1 (6 bases). The V and J ends lost 2 bases and 6 bases respectively, with 17 bases between them. The CDR3 runs to 15 residues. Germline-derived CDR1 and CDR2 are SGDLS and YYNGEE. The CDR3 reads CASSVSLGASNGYTF. In DNA form, the CDR3 reads TGTGCCAGCAGCGTTAGTCTGGGGGCCTCTAATGGCTACACCTTC.

This chain links TRBV7-9 with TRBJ2-7; 7 nucleotides agree with TRBD1. Germline-derived CDR1 and CDR2 are SEHNR and FQNEAQ (reference sequence). The CDR3 is made up of 15 amino acids. V lost 7 bases, J lost 5 bases, and 14 bases stayed unmatched. CDR3 sequence reads: CASTRGQRPRHEQYF. Here the CDR3 DNA reads TGTGCCAGCACCCGGGGACAGAGGCCGAGGCACGAGCAGTACTTC.

The chain joins TRBV7-3 to TRBJ2-2; 9 bases match TRBD2. This CDR3 is built from 14 residues. Trimming removed 5 bases from V and 7 bases from J; junction bases left unmatched: 5. Germline CDR1 SGHTA, CDR2 FQGTGA. In DNA, the CDR3 is TGTGCCAGCAGCCAAAAGACTAGCGGCGGGGAGCTGTTTTTT. This gives the protein CASSQKTSGGELFF.

This clone has more than one count but fewer than ten. The rearrangement uses TRBV4-3 and TRBJ2-7; 13 bases map to TRBD2. CDR3 size: 16 residues. V shed 1 base and J 2 bases; nucleotides not matched to a gene: 2. Germline V gives CDR1 LGHNA, CDR2 YSLEER. Here the CDR3 DNA reads TGCGCCAGCAGCCAAGGAGGACTAGCGGGGGCCTACGAGCAGTACTTC. Amino acids: CASSQGGLAGAYEQYF.

The chain employs TRBV5-4 and TRBJ2-7; 8 nucleotides align to TRBD2. The CDR3 is 16 amino acids. Losses at the gene ends were 4 bases for V and 0 bases for J; bases not matched to a gene: 9. Germline CDR1 and CDR2: SGHNT and YYREEE (reference sequence). CDR3 loop: CASSRGSGASSYEQYF. The CDR3 coding sequence is TGTGCCAGCAGCCGTGGTAGCGGGGCGTCCTCCTACGAGCAGTACTTC.

The table lists this clone with a few counts. CDR3 sequence (DNA): TGTGCCAGCAGCCAAGATCAGGACTATGGCTACACCTTC. Amino acids: CASSQDQDYGYTF. The chain carries TRBV14 and TRBJ1-2; no reliable D call. Germline CDR1 and CDR2: SGHDN and FVKESK. There are 13 residues in the CDR3. V was clipped by 0 bases and J by 3 bases, with 5 bases between them. Filled out from reference TRBV14 and TRBJ1-2, the complete variable domain reads EAGVTQFPSHSVIEKGQTVTLRCDPISGHDNLYWYRRVMGKEIKFLLHFVKESKQDESGMPNNRFLAERTGGTYSTLKVQPAELEDSGVYFCASSQDQDYGYTFGSGTRLTVV.

The J gene is TRBJ2-7, the V gene TRBV4-2, with 7 positions matching TRBD2. Trimming took 1 base from V and 2 from J; bases not matched to a gene: 5. The CDR3 is made up of 15 amino acids. CDR1 is LGHNA and CDR2 is YNFKEQ in the germline V gene. The CDR3 nucleotides read TGTGCCAGCAGCCAAGGGGGAGGGGAGCCCTACGAGCAGTACTTC. Translation: CASSQGGGEPYEQYF.

A single count supports this clone. J is TRBJ1-3 and V is TRBV5-1; the D gene is possibly TRBD1 (6 bases). The CDR3 loop spans 14 amino acids. Deletions cut 4 bases from V and 0 bases from J, with 8 bases between. Germline V gene lookup returns CDR1 SGHRS and CDR2 YFSETQ. The CDR3 protein is CASSPTGSGNTIYF. CDR3 nucleotides: TGCGCCAGCAGCCCGACAGGCTCTGGAAACACCATATATTTT.

This chain joins TRBV7-9 and TRBJ2-6; 8 bases fit TRBD1. The germline V gene has CDR1 SEHNR and CDR2 FQNEAQ (reference sequence). The junction had 6 bases not matched to a gene; V was cut back by 1 base and J by 1 base. This CDR3 has 18 residues. CDR3 in DNA: TGTGCCAGCAGCTTAGGGGTGACAGGGGTTTCTGGGGCCAACGTCCTGACTTTC. Amino acids: CASSLGVTGVSGANVLTF. Drawing the rest from reference TRBV7-9 and TRBJ2-6, the complete variable domain is DTGVSQNPRHKITKRGQNVTFRCDPISEHNRLYWYRQTLGQGPEFLTYFQNEAQLEKSRLLSDRFSAERPKGSFSTLEIQRTEQGDSAMYLCASSLGVTGVSGANVLTFGAGSRLTVL.

The V and J genes are TRBV4-3 and TRBJ2-3; perhaps TRBD2 as D (5 bases). Germline-derived CDR1 and CDR2 are LGHNA and YSLEER. The CDR3 length is 16 residues. V lost 2 bases, J lost 3 bases, and 15 bases lay in between. This CDR3 reads CASSQTSHRGTDTQYF. CDR3 DNA: TGCGCCAGCAGCCAAACGAGCCACCGCGGGACAGATACGCAGTATTTT.

This clone was observed a few times. V usage is TRBV27 and J usage is TRBJ2-7; 10 nucleotides match TRBD1. The V gene end was trimmed by 8 bases and the J gene end by 3 bases; junction bases not matched to a gene: 16. From germline, CDR1 is MNHEY and CDR2 SMNVEV (reference sequence). The CDR3 extends over 17 amino acids. CDR3 sequence reads: CASRSPPWDRGVYEQYF. The CDR3, as DNA: TGTGCCAGCCGATCCCCGCCATGGGACAGGGGCGTCTACGAGCAGTACTTC.

This clone was seen a few times. This chain uses TRBV7-2 with TRBJ1-1; 8 nucleotides line up with TRBD1. From germline, CDR1 is SGHTA and CDR2 FQGNSA. The J segment lost 4 bases and the V segment lost 5 bases, leaving 9 bases of the junction unmatched. This CDR3 region has 15 residues. CDR3 region: CASSIRQGPSTEAFF. CDR3 nucleotide sequence: TGTGCCAGCAGCATCCGACAGGGGCCGAGCACTGAAGCTTTCTTT.

The genes are TRBV14 and TRBJ1-3; D uncertain. The CDR3 has 16 residues. Germline CDR1 SGHDN, CDR2 FVKESK. The ends were cut back, 0 bases at V and 0 bases at J, with 9 bases in the middle. The CDR3 DNA reads TGTGCCAGCAGCCAAGATATGTGGAGCTCTGGAAACACCATATATTTT. This gives the protein CASSQDMWSSGNTIYF. The variable domain in full, completed from reference TRBV14 and TRBJ1-3, reads EAGVTQFPSHSVIEKGQTVTLRCDPISGHDNLYWYRRVMGKEIKFLLHFVKESKQDESGMPNNRFLAERTGGTYSTLKVQPAELEDSGVYFCASSQDMWSSGNTIYFGEGSWLTVV.